What follows are 23 T cell receptor beta chains derived from one specimen sequenced in a study of OX40 agonist ivuxolimab in advanced cancers. TCRdb's copy holds only in-frame clones and misses some; the assay was immunoSEQ multiplex PCR. The top ten clones hold around 1.7% of a sample with 70,000 to 90,000 clones, around 81% of them seen once. This specimen consisted of CD4+ or CD8+ T cells sorted from blood, obtained in a trial of the OX40 agonist ivuxolimab. Receptors were obtained from an adult with an advanced solid tumor such as melanoma, head and neck, liver or kidney cancer.

This rearrangement joins TRBV2 to TRBJ1-6; possible D gene TRBD1, 6 bases. The germline V and J ends were trimmed by 8 bases and 9 bases, with 14 bases remaining between them. Germline V gives CDR1 SNHLY, CDR2 FYNNEI. The CDR3 covers 13 residues. DNA for the CDR3: TGTGCCAGCTCTGTGGGGGCTGGTTCACCCCTCCACTTT. Protein sequence: CASSVGAGSPLHF.

The rearrangement uses TRBV7-9 and TRBJ1-2; no firm D call. The germline V and J ends were trimmed by 4 bases and 4 bases, with 22 bases remaining between them. The CDR3 has 17 residues. Germline V gene sequence: CDR1 SEHNR, CDR2 FQNEAQ (reference sequence). In nucleotides, the CDR3 is TGTGCCAGCAGCTCCTCTCCGGGGTACAAGGAAAGCTATGGCTACACCTTC. This gives the protein CASSSSPGYKESYGYTF.

The chain combines TRBV7-8 with TRBJ1-1; unclear D gene. Trimming cost V 3 bases and J 4 bases, with 6 bases left between them. Germline CDR1 and CDR2: SGHVS and FQNEAQ. There are 12 residues in the CDR3. The CDR3 sequence: CASSLFRTEAFF. The CDR3 DNA reads as TGTGCCAGCAGCTTGTTCCGCACTGAAGCTTTCTTT.

The CDR3 loop is CASSPSPPSGPEQFF. DNA for the CDR3: TGTGCCAGCAGTCCATCCCCCCCCAGCGGTCCTGAGCAGTTCTTC. The chain has TRBV28 and TRBJ2-1, with D perhaps TRBD2 (5 bases). Germline CDR1 MDHEN, CDR2 SYDVKM. V lost 5 bases, J lost 9 bases, and 20 bases lay in between. The CDR3 loop spans 15 amino acids.

V usage is TRBV21-1 and J usage is TRBJ1-2. TRBV21-1 is assigned pseudogene status. The CDR3 has 18 amino acids. CDR3 protein: CASSKASLARTANYGYTF. CDR3 bases: TGTGCCAGCAGCAAAGCTAGCCTCGCGAGGACGGCTAACTATGGCTACACCTTC.

This clone appeared a single time. The chain combines TRBV5-4 with TRBJ2-7, with a weak D call TRBD1 (5 bases). CDR3 size: 15 residues. Trimming pared 0 bases from V and 5 bases from J, leaving 15 bases between. Germline assignment: CDR1 SGHNT and CDR2 YYREEE (reference sequence). This CDR3 is CASSLDGYLGHEQYF. Here the CDR3 DNA reads TGTGCCAGCAGCTTGGATGGCTATTTGGGGCACGAGCAGTACTTC.

There are a few counts of this clone. The genes are TRBV7-2 and TRBJ2-5; 9 bases match TRBD2. The junction had 5 bases not matched to a gene; V was cut back by 5 bases and J by 4 bases. This CDR3 is 14 amino acids long. Germline V CDR1 and CDR2: SGHTA, FQGNSA. The CDR3 loop is CASSVSGGRETQYF. The CDR3 DNA follows: TGTGCCAGCAGCGTTAGCGGGGGCCGAGAGACCCAGTACTTC.

This chain uses TRBV6-5 with TRBJ2-7; D is undetermined. V shed 2 bases and J shed 4 bases, with 12 bases lying between them. This CDR3 contains 14 residues. CDR1 is MNHEY and CDR2 is SVGAGI in the germline V gene. CDR3 residues: CASSYLGPDYEQYF. The CDR3, as DNA: TGTGCCAGCAGTTACCTCGGACCCGATTACGAGCAGTACTTC.

This clone has more than one count but fewer than ten. The chain joins TRBV4-1 to TRBJ2-1; no clear D. The germline V and J ends were trimmed by 0 bases and 8 bases, with 14 bases remaining between them. CDR3 length: 15 amino acids. From germline, CDR1 is MGHRA and CDR2 YSYEKL. The DNA for the CDR3 is TGCGCCAGCAGCCAAGATCCCACCGAAGGATATGAGCAGTTCTTC. Translating gives CASSQDPTEGYEQFF.

The CDR3 nucleotides read TGTGCCAGCAGCTCCTCCGGGACAGGGGTAGGCAATCAGCCCCAGCATTTT. Residues: CASSSSGTGVGNQPQHF. The rearrangement joins TRBV13 to TRBJ1-5, with TRBD1 identical over 10 bases. Germline V gene data show CDR1 as PRHDT and CDR2 as FYEKMQ (reference sequence). Trimming took 4 bases from V and 2 from J; bases not matched to a gene: 8. The CDR3 loop spans 17 amino acids. Combining the CDR3 with reference TRBV13 and TRBJ1-5 gives the whole variable domain AAGVIQSPRHLIKEKRETATLKCYPIPRHDTVYWYQQGPGQDPQFLISFYEKMQSDKGSIPDRFSAQQFSDYHSELNMSSLELGDSALYFCASSSSGTGVGNQPQHFGDGTRLSIL.

This chain uses TRBV9 with TRBJ1-2, with D maybe TRBD1 (5 bases). The CDR3 consists of 18 residues. The germline gives CDR1 SGDLS, CDR2 YYNGEE. V dropped 0 bases and J dropped 5 bases, with 23 bases sitting between them. CDR3 DNA sequence: TGTGCCAGCAGCGTAGCCCCACCGGGCAAGGGGCAGGCGTATGGCTACACCTTC. Amino acid sequence: CASSVAPPGKGQAYGYTF.

The genes are TRBV9 and TRBJ2-7; D is unclear. Looked up from germline, CDR1 is SGDLS and CDR2 is YYNGEE. The length of the CDR3 is 11 residues. Trimming pared 7 bases from V and 0 bases from J, leaving 5 bases between. Here the CDR3 DNA reads TGTGCCAGCGGTGGCTCCTACGAGCAGTACTTC. Translating it yields CASGGSYEQYF. The whole variable domain, filled in from reference TRBV9 and TRBJ2-7, reads DSGVTQTPKHLITATGQRVTLRCSPRSGDLSVYWYQQSLDQGLQFLIQYYNGEERAKGNILERFSAQQFPDLHSELNLSSLELGDSALYFCASGGSYEQYFGPGTRLTVT.

The chain joins TRBV6-1 to TRBJ1-2; 8 bases match TRBD1. The CDR3 loop spans 18 amino acids. V was clipped by 1 base and J by 2 bases; unmatched bases: 12. From germline, CDR1 is MNHNS and CDR2 SASEGT. CDR3: CASSEGRGRQGTNYGYTF. The CDR3 DNA reads as TGTGCCAGCAGTGAAGGGCGAGGGAGACAGGGGACGAACTATGGCTACACCTTC.

The gene calls are TRBV6-1 and TRBJ2-1, with unresolved D. The CDR3 sequence is 15 residues long. In germline, CDR1 is MNHNS, CDR2 SASEGT. The ends were cut back, 6 bases at V and 0 bases at J, with 12 bases in the middle. The CDR3, as DNA: TGTGCCAGCAGACCCGACTCGAGCTCCTACAATGAGCAGTTCTTC. This translates into CASRPDSSSYNEQFF.

The V and J genes are TRBV5-1 and TRBJ2-5; 7 bases are a match to TRBD1. The DNA end lines up better with TRBJ2-7; the J call may be wrong. The length of the CDR3 is 14 residues. Germline CDR1 reads SGHRS; CDR2 reads YFSETQ. CDR3 bases: TGCGCCAGCAGCCTTGGGACAGTCTCCTACGAGCAGTACTTC. Its protein is CASSLGTVSYEQYF.

The chain is built from TRBV7-2 and TRBJ2-7; 8 positions match TRBD1. Germline CDR1 SGHTA, CDR2 FQGNSA. CDR3 length equals 15 residues. J was trimmed by 6 bases and V by 1 base; bases with no gene match: 8. The CDR3 DNA is TGTGCCAGCAGCTTAGTCCAGGGGGCGATGGGCGAGCAGTACTTC. Residues: CASSLVQGAMGEQYF.

This clone has a handful of counts. The chain couples TRBV2 to TRBJ1-2; 7 bases are a match to TRBD1. The CDR3 extends over 11 amino acids. Germline values: CDR1 SNHLY, CDR2 FYNNEI. Trimming removed 6 bases from V and 9 bases from J; junction bases left unmatched: 4. CDR3: CASRPTGSYTF. The CDR3 DNA follows: TGTGCCAGCAGGCCGACAGGGAGCTACACCTTC.

The rearrangement uses TRBV14 and TRBJ1-2, with D possibly TRBD1 on 6 matching bases. The germline V gene has CDR1 SGHDN and CDR2 FVKESK. V was clipped by 0 bases and J by 7 bases, with 18 bases between them. The length of the CDR3 is 16 residues. CDR3 sequence reads: CASSQDRGARGGGYTF. The CDR3 DNA reads TGTGCCAGCAGCCAAGATCGGGGGGCCAGGGGTGGTGGCTACACCTTC.

The chain's CDR3 is CASSYSSSGGSFF. CDR3 coding DNA: TGTGCCAGCAGTTACTCCTCTAGCGGGGGTTCGTTCTTC. This rearrangement joins TRBV6-5 to TRBJ2-1, with TRBD2 matching 10 bases. The ends lost 0 bases at V and 15 bases at J; junction bases unmatched: 5. The germline V gene has CDR1 MNHEY and CDR2 SVGAGI. The CDR3 has 13 amino acids.

The CDR3 sequence is CSVEDSGLAQETQYF. CDR3 nucleotides: TGCAGCGTTGAAGATTCGGGGCTGGCTCAAGAGACCCAGTACTTC. This sequence joins TRBV29-1 and TRBJ2-5; D is perhaps TRBD1 or TRBD2 (5 bases each). The CDR3 totals 15 residues. The germline V and J ends were trimmed by 0 bases and 2 bases, with 13 bases remaining between them. From germline, CDR1 is SQVTM and CDR2 ANQGSEA.

The chain is built from TRBV19 and TRBJ2-7; no definite D call. From germline, CDR1 is LNHDA and CDR2 SQIVND (reference sequence). The CDR3 spans 15 residues. The germline V and J ends were trimmed by 1 base and 3 bases, with 13 bases remaining between them. DNA of the CDR3: TGTGCCAGTAGTATAGCGTCCAGGCCCAACTACGAGCAGTACTTC. Translation: CASSIASRPNYEQYF.

V usage is TRBV12-5 and J usage is TRBJ2-1; no definite D call. The CDR3 is 13 amino acids. Germline V gene sequence: CDR1 LGHNT, CDR2 FRNRAP. With 1 base removed from V and 9 bases from J, the gap between germline ends came to 10 bases. The CDR3 DNA follows: TGTGCTAGTGGTTTGGCGGCGGATGGTGAGCAGTTCTTC. It yields the protein CASGLAADGEQFF.

This rearrangement joins TRBV27 to TRBJ1-2; unclear D gene. Germline CDR1 MNHEY, CDR2 SMNVEV (reference sequence). Trimming pared 1 base from V and 1 base from J, leaving 4 bases between. The CDR3 loop spans 13 amino acids. Here the CDR3 reads CASSLWGNYGYTF. The CDR3 DNA reads TGTGCCAGCAGTTTATGGGGTAACTATGGCTACACCTTC.